Listed below are T cell receptor beta chains from one sample, sequenced in a study of blood T cell repertoires in COVID-19. Some clones are missing from TCRdb's copy, which holds only in-frame ones; the method was immunoSEQ multiplex PCR. The repertoire holds 270,000 or so clones, with under 90% as singletons. Sequenced: peripheral blood. These receptors all come from a woman aged 18-29 years with acute or convalescent COVID-19. Both conserved end residues are part of each CDR3. The order of the fields is V gene, J gene, clone size, D gene, CDR3 DNA, CDR3 protein. D genes are given only for firm matches. Clone size, where shown, is once, few, many, or a class for clones that have expanded.

>TRBV10-1|TRBJ2-1|NA|TRBD2
TGCGCCAGCAGTGAGTCGGGACTAGCGGAGCAGTTCTTC
CASSESGLAEQFF
>TRBV27|TRBJ2-3|NA|NA
TGTGCCAGCACTTCCAGGGGCCCGTCGGATACGCAGTATTTT
CASTSRGPSDTQYF
>TRBV13|TRBJ1-1|NA|TRBD1
TGTGCCAGCAGCCAAAATACCGGGACAGGGGACGCTTTCTTT
CASSQNTGTGDAFF
>TRBV27|TRBJ1-6|NA|TRBD1
TGTGCCAGCAAAACCGGGACAGGGGTTTCACCCCTCCACTTT
CASKTGTGVSPLHF
>TRBV19|TRBJ1-6|NA|NA
TGTGCCAGTAGTATGGGCAGGGGCTATAATTCACCCCTCCACTTT
CASSMGRGYNSPLHF
>TRBV6-5|TRBJ1-2|NA|NA
TGTGCCAGCAGTTACTCGATAGGGGTCGGTGGCTACACCTTC
CASSYSIGVGGYTF
>TRBV29-1|TRBJ1-2|NA|NA
TGCAGCGTTGAAGGCAGACAGATCGGCTACACCTTC
CSVEGRQIGYTF
>TRBV7-9|TRBJ1-1|NA|TRBD1
TGTGCCAGCAGCTTAATCTCGACAGGGGGCAGGACTGAAGCTTTCTTT
CASSLISTGGRTEAFF
>TRBV5-4|TRBJ2-3|NA|TRBD1
TGTGCCAGCAGCACAGGGGGCGCGACAGATACGCAGTATTTT
CASSTGGATDTQYF
>TRBV28|TRBJ1-6|NA|TRBD1
TGTGCCACCTTTGACAGGGTTGATTCACCCCTCCACTTT
CATFDRVDSPLHF
>TRBV28|TRBJ2-5|NA|TRBD2
TGTGCCAGCAGTACGGGACTAGCGGGAGTAGAGACCCAGTACTTC
CASSTGLAGVETQYF
>TRBV19|TRBJ2-2|many|TRBD2
TGTGCCAGTAGTATGTCGCGCGGGAGCCCCGTTTTGGACGGGGAGCTGTTTTTT
CASSMSRGSPVLDGELFF
>TRBV28|TRBJ2-7|NA|NA
TGTGCCAGCAGTTTGGTGGCTGCGGGGCCGATGGAGCACGAGCAGTACTTC
CASSLVAAGPMEHEQYF
>TRBV27|TRBJ1-5|NA|NA
TGTGCCAGCAGTTTGAAGGGGGATCAGCCCCAGCATTTT
CASSLKGDQPQHF
>TRBV7-6|TRBJ1-1|NA|TRBD1
TGTGCCAGCAGCTTACGGACAGGGGGCACTGAAGCTTTCTTT
CASSLRTGGTEAFF